The clone carrying this TCR beta chain was picked up many times. The data stem from a study of T cells in Graves' hyperthyroidism and ophthalmopathy. Researchers took RNA transcripts and amplified the TCR beta CDR3 regions from them. With the HTBI primer set, the TCR CDR3 went through a first round of RT-PCR. TCRdb reanalysed the multiplex PCR reads using MiXCR and keeps one entry per CDR3 protein. The sample yields hundreds of thousands of distinct CDR3 sequences, approximately 14% seen once. The CDR3 extends over 12 amino acids. V lost 4 bases to trimming and J lost 8 bases, with 11 bases between them.

This rearrangement joins TRBV12-3 or TRBV12-4 to TRBJ1-1, with D perhaps TRBD1 (5 bases). Sequenced sample: blood. The TCR was taken from a young woman with Graves' hyperthyroidism that later progressed to Graves' ophthalmopathy. The CDR3 is CASSSSGEEAFF. The CDR3 nucleotides are TGTGCCAGCAGTTCGTCGGGGGAGGAAGCTTTCTTT.